The 5 T cell receptor beta chains below were found in one sample sequenced in a study of blood T cell repertoires in COVID-19. Sequencing used immunoSEQ multiplex PCR; TCRdb keeps in-frame clones, though not all of them. The table has about 220,000 clones, 90% seen once; the top ten hold around 15%. The sample comprised PBMCs or T cells enriched from blood (not recorded which). The origin of the receptors is a man aged 30 to 39 who had been exposed to COVID-19.

The chain carries TRBV12-3 or TRBV12-4 and TRBJ1-2; the D gene is possibly TRBD1 (6 bases). The CDR3 is 13 amino acids. V gave up 5 bases and J gave up 9 bases, with 16 bases separating them. The CDR3 loop is CASSAYRDLSYTF. The CDR3 coding sequence is TGTGCCAGCAGTGCGTACAGGGATTTAAGCTACACCTTC.

This clone was seen just once. V and J are TRBV6-5 and TRBJ2-7, with 7 bases lining up with TRBD1. The CDR3 has 15 amino acids. Germline CDR1 is MNHEY and CDR2 is SVGAGI. Trimming cost V 2 bases and J 2 bases; bases outside gene matches: 6. The chain's CDR3 is CASSYGGRGPYEQYF. The CDR3 DNA sequence: TGTGCCAGCAGTTACGGGGGAAGGGGGCCCTACGAGCAGTACTTC.

The chain carries TRBV6-4 and TRBJ1-6, with D maybe TRBD1 (6 bases). The CDR3 is made up of 15 amino acids. V lost 3 bases, J lost 6 bases, and 12 bases lay in between. Germline CDR1 MRHNA, CDR2 SNTAGT. In nucleotides, the CDR3 is TGTGCCAGCAGTGAAAGACAGGAGTTTAATTCACCCCTCCACTTT. Its translation is CASSERQEFNSPLHF.

The chain employs TRBV18 and TRBJ1-1; no firm D call. Trimming pared 9 bases from V and 10 bases from J, leaving 15 bases between. Per germline, CDR1 KGHSH and CDR2 LQKENI. The CDR3 totals 11 residues. In DNA, the CDR3 is TGTGCCAGTTCCGAGGCTAACATAGCTTTCTTT. Protein sequence: CASSEANIAFF.

V is TRBV11-1 and J is TRBJ2-5; 9 bases map to TRBD2. The CDR3 covers 15 residues. Looked up from germline, CDR1 is SGHAT and CDR2 is FQDESV (reference sequence). V was clipped by 5 bases and J by 5 bases; unmatched bases: 9. The CDR3 reads CASSDERGVGETQYF. CDR3 in DNA: TGTGCCAGCAGCGATGAGCGGGGGGTAGGGGAGACCCAGTACTTC.